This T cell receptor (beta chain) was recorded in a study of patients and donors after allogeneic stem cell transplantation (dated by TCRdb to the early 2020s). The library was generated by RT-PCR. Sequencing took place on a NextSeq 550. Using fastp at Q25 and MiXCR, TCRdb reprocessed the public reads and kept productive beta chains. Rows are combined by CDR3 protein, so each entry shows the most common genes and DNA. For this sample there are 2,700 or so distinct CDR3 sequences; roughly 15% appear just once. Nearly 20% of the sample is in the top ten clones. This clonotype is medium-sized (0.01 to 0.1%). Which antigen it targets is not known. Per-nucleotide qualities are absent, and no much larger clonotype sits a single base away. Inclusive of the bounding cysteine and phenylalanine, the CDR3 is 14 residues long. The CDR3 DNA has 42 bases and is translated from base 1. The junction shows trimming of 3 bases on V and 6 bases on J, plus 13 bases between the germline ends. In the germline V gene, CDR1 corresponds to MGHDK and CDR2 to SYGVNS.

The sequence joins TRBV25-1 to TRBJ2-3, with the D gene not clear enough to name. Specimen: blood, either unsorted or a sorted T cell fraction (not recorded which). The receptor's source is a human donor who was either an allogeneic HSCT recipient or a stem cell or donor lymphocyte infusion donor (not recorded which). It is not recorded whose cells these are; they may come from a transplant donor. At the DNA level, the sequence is TGTGCCAGCAGTGACCTTTTCTACGTCGATACGCAGTATTTT. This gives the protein CASSDLFYVDTQYF.